These T cell receptor beta chains were read from a single sample in a study of T cell responses to AZD1222 COVID-19 vaccine. Assay used: immunoSEQ multiplex PCR; TCRdb lists only in-frame clones, some missing. The table records tens of thousands of clones, more than 85% of them present only once. The material was peripheral blood, obtained on day 0 of AZD1222 vaccination. These receptors originate from an adult in good health. The CDR3 runs from the conserved cysteine through the conserved F or W. D genes are given only for firm matches. Clone size, where shown, is once, few, many, or a class for clones that have expanded.

J: TRBJ2-5; V: TRBV7-2; D: -; size: -; CDR3: CASSPHRASLQETQYF
J: TRBJ2-2; V: TRBV10-1; D: -; size: -; CDR3: CASSDYYTGELFF
J: TRBJ1-3; V: TRBV6-5; D: -; size: -; CDR3: CASKAPGRHTIYF
J: TRBJ2-2; V: TRBV27; D: -; size: -; CDR3: CASSFVYSSSWSGELFF
J: TRBJ1-3; V: TRBV19; D: TRBD1; size: -; CDR3: CASSTMDRGSGNTIYF
J: TRBJ2-5; V: TRBV7-9; D: TRBD2; size: -; CDR3: CASGPGTSGYQETQYF
J: TRBJ1-2; V: TRBV6-5; D: -; size: few; CDR3: CASSYRAGAAYGYTF
J: TRBJ1-3; V: TRBV7-2; D: -; size: -; CDR3: CASSPLGLSSGNTIYF
J: TRBJ2-2; V: TRBV12-3/TRBV12-4; D: -; size: -; CDR3: CASSFGELFF
J: TRBJ1-1; V: TRBV5-1; D: -; size: -; CDR3: CASSRTTGEIEAFF
J: TRBJ1-5; V: TRBV7-3; D: -; size: -; CDR3: CASSLGINQPQHF
J: TRBJ2-3; V: TRBV6-2/TRBV6-3; D: TRBD2; size: -; CDR3: CASSWPLAGGRDTQYF
J: TRBJ2-3; V: TRBV19; D: TRBD1; size: -; CDR3: CASSHGDRPTDTQYF
J: TRBJ2-7; V: TRBV7-6; D: -; size: -; CDR3: CASSLDFKYEQYF
J: TRBJ2-4; V: TRBV11-3; D: TRBD1; size: -; CDR3: CASSLPGTGGLKNIQYF
J: TRBJ2-4; V: TRBV21-1; D: -; size: -; CDR3: CASSKVPGRRAKNIQYF
J: TRBJ1-1; V: TRBV16; D: -; size: -; CDR3: CASSQWGRDKVRAFF
J: TRBJ2-3; V: TRBV11-1; D: TRBD1; size: -; CDR3: CASSLGGTGFRDTQYF
J: TRBJ1-1; V: TRBV2; D: -; size: -; CDR3: CASSLGGVSTEAFF
J: TRBJ1-2; V: TRBV6-2/TRBV6-3; D: -; size: -; CDR3: CASSKRDRPNYGYTF
J: TRBJ2-3; V: TRBV13; D: -; size: -; CDR3: CASSPGGQGSTDTQYF
J: TRBJ1-2; V: TRBV28; D: TRBD1; size: -; CDR3: CASSRDSSNYGYTF
J: TRBJ2-2; V: TRBV5-4; D: TRBD1; size: -; CDR3: CASSPGTGITGELFF
J: TRBJ2-7; V: TRBV9; D: -; size: -; CDR3: CASSVGTTYEQYF
J: TRBJ2-7; V: TRBV7-8; D: TRBD2; size: -; CDR3: CASSLRTSGGSSYEQYF
J: TRBJ1-2; V: TRBV5-5; D: TRBD1; size: -; CDR3: CASSLDRGNGYTF
J: TRBJ1-1; V: TRBV18; D: -; size: -; CDR3: CASLPIGGSGGEAFF
J: TRBJ1-3; V: TRBV28; D: -; size: few; CDR3: CASRATGSGNTIYF
J: TRBJ1-5; V: TRBV2; D: -; size: -; CDR3: CASSPGRSPVHF
J: TRBJ2-3; V: TRBV7-2; D: -; size: -; CDR3: CASSSDRYTDTQYF
J: TRBJ2-7; V: TRBV19; D: -; size: -; CDR3: CASSFSGPYEQYF
J: TRBJ2-1; V: TRBV27; D: -; size: -; CDR3: CASSWYNEQFF
J: TRBJ2-5; V: TRBV6-6; D: TRBD2; size: -; CDR3: CASSYPRGQRGETQYF
J: TRBJ1-5; V: TRBV27; D: -; size: -; CDR3: CASSFPNRDDQPQHF
J: TRBJ2-5; V: TRBV6-5; D: TRBD1; size: once; CDR3: CASSRDRWAFGPQYF
J: TRBJ2-1; V: TRBV2; D: TRBD1; size: few; CDR3: CASTGTGVYNEQFF
J: TRBJ2-3; V: TRBV7-7; D: -; size: -; CDR3: CASSWSSTDTQYF
J: TRBJ2-7; V: TRBV15; D: TRBD2; size: -; CDR3: CATSRDPGGSYEQYF
J: TRBJ1-1; V: TRBV4-3; D: -; size: once; CDR3: CASSQDAKVEAFF
J: TRBJ2-2; V: TRBV7-9; D: -; size: -; CDR3: CASSSLTQGGDTGELFF
J: TRBJ1-2; V: TRBV7-2; D: -; size: once; CDR3: CASSLNGPLYGYTF
J: TRBJ2-7; V: TRBV4-3; D: -; size: -; CDR3: CASSQGRVTYEQYF
J: TRBJ2-7; V: TRBV6-2/TRBV6-3; D: TRBD1; size: -; CDR3: CASSPGTGSGEQYF
J: TRBJ1-1; V: TRBV4-2; D: -; size: once; CDR3: CASSLTEGVEAFF
J: TRBJ2-2; V: TRBV27; D: -; size: -; CDR3: CASSWGIFTGELFF
J: TRBJ1-6; V: TRBV7-2; D: TRBD1; size: -; CDR3: CASSLVDRGSPLHF
J: TRBJ2-1; V: TRBV2; D: TRBD2; size: -; CDR3: CASLGLAGEGGSYNEQFF
J: TRBJ1-1; V: TRBV11-3; D: -; size: -; CDR3: CASSLGSQGSRVNTEAFF
J: TRBJ2-3; V: TRBV6-5; D: -; size: once; CDR3: CASSYRDISTDTQYF
J: TRBJ2-7; V: TRBV18; D: TRBD1; size: -; CDR3: CASSPLRGQVTYEQYF
J: TRBJ2-1; V: TRBV12-3/TRBV12-4; D: -; size: -; CDR3: CASSGFYNEQFF
J: TRBJ1-5; V: TRBV7-9; D: TRBD1; size: -; CDR3: CASSFGDRGRNQPQHF
J: TRBJ1-6; V: TRBV27; D: -; size: -; CDR3: CASRTANNSPLHF
J: TRBJ1-1; V: TRBV5-1; D: -; size: -; CDR3: CASSLDGQSMNTEAFF
J: TRBJ1-1; V: TRBV27; D: -; size: -; CDR3: CASSLRPPRPGTEAFF
J: TRBJ2-1; V: TRBV19; D: -; size: -; CDR3: CASTRGWRDEQFF
J: TRBJ2-3; V: TRBV7-2; D: TRBD1; size: once; CDR3: CASSIRTGGLDTQYF
J: TRBJ1-5; V: TRBV28; D: -; size: -; CDR3: CASSAAGSDQPQHF
J: TRBJ1-1; V: TRBV29-1; D: -; size: -; CDR3: CSVGNTEAFF